This entry lists 7 T cell receptor beta chains sequenced from one sample in a study of blood T cells in healthy people across ages. Alongside a J-beta primer mix, a sample-barcoded 5' primer served in a second PCR lasting 7 to 11 cycles. TCRdb reanalysed the 5' RACE reads using MiXCR and keeps one entry per CDR3 protein. The sample holds about 640,000 distinct CDR3 sequences, about 53% seen once. Specimen: blood. These receptors were collected from a man in his fifties or sixties in good health.

The V call is TRBV10-1, the J call TRBJ2-5, with D unclear. The CDR3 consists of 15 residues. CDR1 and CDR2 from the germline V gene are WNHNN and SYGVQD (reference sequence). Between the trimmed V and J ends, which lost 2 bases and 4 bases, there was a span of 14 bases. CDR3 nucleotides: TGCGCCAGCAGTGAGGAGAAGGGCGGTCGAGAGACCCAGTACTTC. It specifies CASSEEKGGRETQYF.

The CDR3 region has the DNA TGTGCCAGCAGCTTAGCCTCAGGGAGAAACTATGGCTACACCTTC. This gives the protein CASSLASGRNYGYTF. The gene calls are TRBV7-8 and TRBJ1-2; D might be TRBD1 (5 bases). Germline V gives CDR1 SGHVS, CDR2 FQNEAQ. Trimming removed 0 bases from V and 2 bases from J, with 10 bases in between. The CDR3 runs to 15 residues.

The chain is built from TRBV3-1 and TRBJ2-7; D perhaps matches TRBD1 (6 bases). From germline, CDR1 is LGHDT and CDR2 YNNKEL (reference sequence). The length of the CDR3 is 13 residues. The V end lost 3 bases, the J end lost 6 bases, and 12 bases lay between the germline ends. The CDR3 sequence: CASSHLRGSEQYF. In nucleotides, the CDR3 is TGTGCCAGCAGCCACCTCAGGGGTTCCGAGCAGTACTTC.

Note on this clonotype: A read error may account for a junction end that differs from germline. The V gene is TRBV2, the J gene TRBJ2-7, with TRBD2 matching over 11 bases. The CDR3 covers 19 residues. The germline CDR1 and CDR2 sequences are SNHLY and FYNNEI. The chain's CDR3 is CASSEALLAGVSPTRERYF. The CDR3 DNA reads as TGTGCCAGCAGTGAAGCGCTACTAGCGGGGGTATCACCTACGAGAGAGCGGTACTTC.

The chain is built from TRBV9 and TRBJ1-2; tentatively, D is TRBD1 (6 bases). Looked up from germline, CDR1 is SGDLS and CDR2 is YYNGEE. V was clipped by 4 bases and J by 2 bases, with 12 bases between them. This CDR3 is built from 14 residues. The CDR3 is CASSPDGGNYGYTF. The DNA for the CDR3 is TGTGCCAGCAGCCCAGATGGGGGCAACTATGGCTACACCTTC. Variable domain in full (rest from reference TRBV9 and TRBJ1-2): DSGVTQTPKHLITATGQRVTLRCSPRSGDLSVYWYQQSLDQGLQFLIQYYNGEERAKGNILERFSAQQFPDLHSELNLSSLELGDSALYFCASSPDGGNYGYTFGSGTRLTVV.

The rearrangement links TRBV10-3 to TRBJ2-3; TRBD2 matches at 10 bases. Germline V CDR1 and CDR2: ENHRY, SYGVKD. The CDR3 contains 15 residues. The V gene end was trimmed by 11 bases and the J gene end by 4 bases; junction bases not matched to a gene: 12. The CDR3 nucleotides are TGTGCCGCGTGCACTAGCGGGGACACCCCAGATACGCAGTATTTT. Translated: CAACTSGDTPDTQYF.

V is TRBV5-1 and J is TRBJ1-1; TRBD1 might be the D (6 bases). V gave up 3 bases and J gave up 1 base, with 10 bases separating them. The CDR3 spans 14 residues. The germline gives CDR1 SGHRS, CDR2 YFSETQ. The CDR3 loop is CASSWRGTNTEAFF. DNA for the CDR3: TGCGCCAGCAGCTGGAGGGGGACGAACACTGAAGCTTTCTTT.